The next 26 T cell receptor beta chains were all read from a single sample in a study of CD8 T cells in ankylosing spondylitis. Points from the study as a whole: Ankylosing spondylitis blood appeared to be characterized by a TCR beta motif of roughly eight highly homologous variants.

Each CDR3 protein gets one entry after TCRdb re-called the 5' RACE reads with MiXCR. This table holds fewer than 400,000 distinct CDR3 sequences, 6.5% to 10% found once. No antigen is known for these receptors. The material sequenced was blood, either unsorted or a sorted T cell fraction (not recorded which). These receptors came from a male donor with ankylosing spondylitis.

This clonotype has at least ten counts. This sequence joins TRBV15 and TRBJ1-1; no definite D call. The CDR3 is made up of 14 amino acids. Germline CDR1 reads LNHNV; CDR2 reads YYDKDF (reference sequence). Trimming stripped 0 bases from V and 6 bases from J, with 11 bases between. The CDR3 here is CATSRDIEVAEAFF. In DNA, the CDR3 is TGTGCCACCAGCAGAGATATTGAGGTCGCTGAAGCTTTCTTT.

This clonotype was recorded many times. The chain recombines TRBV11-2 with TRBJ2-1; tentative D call: TRBD1 (5 bases). There are 14 residues in the CDR3. The germline CDR1 and CDR2 sequences are SGHAT and FQNNGV. Between the trimmed V and J ends, which lost 1 base and 6 bases, there was a span of 10 bases. This CDR3 is CASSLVLRVNEQFF. CDR3 sequence (DNA): TGTGCCAGCAGCTTAGTGCTCAGGGTCAATGAGCAGTTCTTC.

This clonotype was picked up many times. The chain couples TRBV28 to TRBJ2-7; 7 positions agree with TRBD1. With V trimmed by 7 bases and J by 6 bases, 9 bases remained unmatched. The CDR3 is made up of 13 amino acids. Germline loops: CDR1 MDHEN, CDR2 SYDVKM. The CDR3 reads CASNKGQVREQYF. The CDR3, as DNA: TGTGCCAGCAATAAAGGACAGGTCCGCGAGCAGTACTTC.

Ten or more counts support this clonotype. This chain uses TRBV12-3 or TRBV12-4 with TRBJ1-4; 8 nucleotides agree with TRBD1. Unmatched junction bases numbered 10, after V lost 5 bases and J lost 8 bases. CDR3 length: 15 residues. The DNA for the CDR3 is TGTGCCAGCAGTCTAGGACAGGGATGGGAGGAAAAACTGTTTTTT. As protein: CASSLGQGWEEKLFF.

The chain uses TRBV12-3 or TRBV12-4 and TRBJ2-7; 7 nucleotides match TRBD2. This CDR3 has 15 amino acids. The V segment lost 7 bases and the J segment 0 bases; nucleotides outside the gene matches: 9. The CDR3: CASTNQRDASYEQYF. CDR3 sequence (DNA): TGTGCCAGCACTAATCAGCGGGACGCCTCCTACGAGCAGTACTTC.

This clonotype appeared a few times. The rearrangement links TRBV20-1 to TRBJ2-3; D assignment may be TRBD1 or TRBD2 (7 bases each). V was cut by 5 bases and J by 2 bases, with 20 bases left in between. CDR1 is DFQATT and CDR2 is SNEGSKA in the germline V gene (reference sequence). The CDR3 contains 16 residues. The CDR3 DNA reads as TGCAGTGCTCAACCCCCAGGGGGGGGGAACACAGATACGCAGTATTTT. The encoded protein is CSAQPPGGGNTDTQYF.

Many counts were recorded for this clonotype. V usage is TRBV2 and J usage is TRBJ1-3; no firm D call. The germline V gene encodes CDR1 SNHLY and CDR2 FYNNEI. The CDR3 consists of 16 residues. V shed 4 bases and J shed 0 bases, with 13 bases lying between them. In DNA, the CDR3 is TGTGCCAGCAGTGCGATACAGTCTCTCTCTGGAAACACCATATATTTT. The encoded protein is CASSAIQSLSGNTIYF.

The rearrangement joins TRBV27 to TRBJ2-5; 10 bases are a match to TRBD2. Germline V gene sequence: CDR1 MNHEY, CDR2 SMNVEV (reference sequence). The CDR3 consists of 14 residues. Trimming cost V 6 bases and J 4 bases; bases outside gene matches: 5. The CDR3 is CASRSGRGRETQYF. In DNA, the CDR3 is TGTGCCAGCAGGAGCGGGAGGGGAAGAGAGACCCAGTACTTC.

This clonotype was recorded at least ten times. The chain links TRBV20-1 to TRBJ2-1; 7 bases agree with TRBD2. Germline CDR1 DFQATT, CDR2 SNEGSKA (reference sequence). With 1 base clipped from V and 6 bases from J, the junction kept 12 bases outside the gene matches. The length of the CDR3 is 16 residues. CDR3 DNA sequence: TGCAGTGCTAGAGGAAGGGCGGGAGACTGGGGCAATGAGCAGTTCTTC. This encodes CSARGRAGDWGNEQFF.

This chain joins TRBV9 and TRBJ1-2; D is possibly TRBD1 (5 bases). Germline-derived CDR1 and CDR2 are SGDLS and YYNGEE. Trimming stripped 0 bases from V and 8 bases from J, with 17 bases between. The CDR3 covers 15 residues. The CDR3 region is CASSVAGVPAEGYTF. Written as DNA, the CDR3 is TGTGCCAGCAGCGTAGCGGGGGTGCCCGCTGAGGGCTACACCTTC.

The chain combines TRBV24-1 with TRBJ2-1; TRBD2 matches at 13 bases. Losses at the gene ends were 4 bases for V and 2 bases for J; bases not matched to a gene: 1. The CDR3 sequence is 16 residues long. CDR1 and CDR2 from the germline V gene are KGHDR and SFDVKD. CDR3 loop: CATSETSGRAYNEQFF. The CDR3 nucleotides are TGTGCCACCAGTGAAACTAGCGGGAGGGCCTACAATGAGCAGTTCTTC.

A word on this clonotype: One junction end disagrees with the germline gene, perhaps due to a read error. The chain is built from TRBV2 and TRBJ2-1, with D tentatively TRBD2 (6 bases). Per germline, CDR1 SNHLY and CDR2 FYNNEI. This CDR3 has 14 amino acids. CDR3: CTSSVSGPGGEQFF. CDR3 in DNA: TGTACCAGCAGTGTATCAGGGCCCGGAGGGGAGCAGTTCTTC.

This clonotype was counted between two and nine times. The V gene is TRBV7-8, the J gene TRBJ2-1, with 7 nucleotides matching TRBD2. This CDR3 contains 15 residues. In germline, CDR1 is SGHVS, CDR2 FQNEAQ. Germline trimming cut 3 bases from V and 6 bases from J; bases unmatched to any gene: 8. Here the CDR3 reads CASSFGRGGVNEQFF. The CDR3 region has the DNA TGTGCCAGCAGCTTTGGGCGGGGAGGGGTCAATGAGCAGTTCTTC.

This clonotype was counted many times. V is TRBV5-1 and J is TRBJ1-3; no reliable D call. The CDR3 runs 16 residues. The germline V and J ends were trimmed by 4 bases and 0 bases, with 14 bases remaining between them. The germline V gene encodes CDR1 SGHRS and CDR2 YFSETQ. DNA for the CDR3: TGCGCCAGCAGCGGAAGTAGAGGCAACTCTGGAAACACCATATATTTT. Protein: CASSGSRGNSGNTIYF.

This clonotype has more than one count but fewer than ten. The chain recombines TRBV18 with TRBJ2-5, with D tentatively TRBD2 (6 bases). The ends were cut back, 3 bases at V and 2 bases at J, with 25 bases in the middle. The CDR3 covers 19 residues. In germline, CDR1 is KGHSH, CDR2 LQKENI. The CDR3 reads CASSPASPERVRDQETQYF. Here the CDR3 DNA reads TGTGCCAGCTCACCCGCCTCCCCCGAGCGGGTTAGGGATCAAGAGACCCAGTACTTC.

This clonotype was seen many times. CDR3 sequence: CASSPDPSGYTGELFF. DNA of the CDR3: TGTGCCAGCTCACCTGATCCTAGCGGGTACACCGGGGAGCTGTTTTTT. V usage is TRBV18 and J usage is TRBJ2-2, with TRBD2 identical over 8 bases. Germline CDR1 reads KGHSH; CDR2 reads LQKENI. With V trimmed by 3 bases and J by 3 bases, 6 bases remained unmatched. The CDR3 is 16 residues long.

The rearrangement uses TRBV9 and TRBJ2-3; D gene unclear. Per the germline V gene, CDR1 is SGDLS and CDR2 is YYNGEE. V gave up 0 bases and J gave up 4 bases, with 12 bases separating them. There are 15 residues in the CDR3. This CDR3 is CASSVEPNPPDTQYF. Here the CDR3 DNA reads TGTGCCAGCAGCGTAGAACCCAACCCCCCAGATACGCAGTATTTT.

This clonotype has more than one count but fewer than ten. The chain employs TRBV7-9 and TRBJ1-4, with a weak D call TRBD1 (6 bases). This CDR3 region has 16 residues. The ends were cut back, 6 bases at V and 1 base at J, with 15 bases in the middle. Germline V CDR1 and CDR2: SEHNR, FQNEAQ (reference sequence). CDR3 in amino acids: CASRSGGGGTNEKLFF. DNA for the CDR3: TGTGCCAGCAGATCGGGGGGCGGCGGAACTAATGAAAAACTGTTTTTT.

Only a few counts were recorded for this clonotype. At one boundary the junction diverges from the germline segment, which might be a read error. The chain carries TRBV11-2 and TRBJ1-1, with D unresolved. The length of the CDR3 is 12 residues. CDR1 and CDR2 (germline): SGHAT, FQNNGV. The CDR3: CASSLDFQPPIF. The CDR3 nucleotides read TGTGCCAGCAGCTTAGATTTCCAGCCACCTATCTTT.

This clonotype was recorded many times. This chain links TRBV15 with TRBJ2-4; 8 bases are shared with TRBD1. The CDR3 runs to 15 residues. J lost 9 bases, V lost 0 bases, and 7 bases had no gene match. Per germline, CDR1 LNHNV and CDR2 YYDKDF (reference sequence). The chain's CDR3 is CATSRDLTGGSIQYF. CDR3 sequence (DNA): TGTGCCACCAGCAGAGATCTAACAGGGGGATCCATTCAGTACTTC. The full variable domain, completed using reference TRBV15 and TRBJ2-4, is DAMVIQNPRYQVTQFGKPVTLSCSQTLNHNVMYWYQQKSSQAPKLLFHYYDKDFNNEADTPDNFQSRRPNTSFCFLDIRSPGLGDTAMYLCATSRDLTGGSIQYFGAGTRLSVL.

This clonotype was observed a handful of times. This chain joins TRBV6-5 and TRBJ2-5; 7 nucleotides agree with TRBD2. Germline CDR1 and CDR2: MNHEY and SVGAGI. V lost 2 bases, J lost 1 base, and 7 bases stayed unmatched. CDR3 size: 16 residues. For the CDR3, the DNA is TGTGCCAGCAGTTACCCGACCGGGACTACCCAAGAGACCCAGTACTTC. Translating gives CASSYPTGTTQETQYF.

V usage is TRBV7-9 and J usage is TRBJ2-1; tentatively, D is TRBD2 (5 bases). The CDR3 has 14 amino acids. The V and J ends lost 7 bases and 0 bases respectively, with 10 bases between them. Germline CDR1 and CDR2: SEHNR and FQNEAQ (reference sequence). Written as DNA, the CDR3 is TGTGCCAGCATCCGGACTCGCTCCTACAATGAGCAGTTCTTC. Translating it yields CASIRTRSYNEQFF.

This clonotype has more than one count but fewer than ten. The J gene is TRBJ2-5, the V gene TRBV4-3; 10 bases map to TRBD2. CDR1 and CDR2 from the germline V gene are LGHNA and YSLEER. V was clipped by 2 bases and J by 5 bases; unmatched bases: 17. The CDR3 has 19 residues. The CDR3 coding sequence is TGCGCCAGCAGCCAAAGGATGGGGCTAGCGGGAGTGTTGGAGGAGACCCAGTACTTC. It encodes CASSQRMGLAGVLEETQYF.

The rearrangement uses TRBV20-1 and TRBJ2-3, with 8 nucleotides matching TRBD2. CDR1 and CDR2 from the germline V gene are DFQATT and SNEGSKA (reference sequence). CDR3 length: 16 residues. V trimming: 6 bases; J trimming: 1 base; junction bases outside the gene matches: 12. The DNA for the CDR3 is TGCAGTGCGGTTCTTGGGCGGGAGGCGGGCACAGATACGCAGTATTTT. It encodes CSAVLGREAGTDTQYF.

The chain has TRBV29-1 and TRBJ2-1, with 10 bases aligning to TRBD2. This CDR3 is built from 14 residues. V was clipped by 2 bases and J by 7 bases; unmatched bases: 5. Germline CDR1 is SQVTM and CDR2 is ANQGSEA. The CDR3 here is CSVEKASGSNEQFF. CDR3 in DNA: TGCAGCGTTGAAAAAGCTAGCGGGAGTAATGAGCAGTTCTTC.

In this sample, this clonotype turned up many times. The V gene is TRBV18, the J gene TRBJ1-3; TRBD1 might be the D (5 bases). Germline CDR1 reads KGHSH; CDR2 reads LQKENI. The CDR3 loop spans 15 amino acids. With 3 bases removed from V and 4 bases from J, the gap between germline ends came to 13 bases. The CDR3 reads CASSPRSGVGNTIYF. CDR3 nucleotide sequence: TGTGCCAGCTCACCCCGGTCGGGGGTAGGAAACACCATATATTTT.